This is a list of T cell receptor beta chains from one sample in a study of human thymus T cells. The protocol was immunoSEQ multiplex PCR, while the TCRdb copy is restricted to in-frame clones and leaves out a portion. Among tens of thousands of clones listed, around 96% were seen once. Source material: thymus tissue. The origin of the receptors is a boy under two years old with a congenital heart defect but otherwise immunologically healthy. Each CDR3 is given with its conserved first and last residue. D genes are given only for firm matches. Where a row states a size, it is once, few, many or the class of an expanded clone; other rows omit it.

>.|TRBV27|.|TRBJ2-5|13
TGTGCCAGCAGTTTAGGGCCCCTAGAGGCCCAGTACTTC
CASSLGPLEAQYF
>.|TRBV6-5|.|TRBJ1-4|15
TGTGCCAGCAATAATACAGGGCCCCCTGGAGAAAAACTGTTTTTT
CASNNTGPPGEKLFF
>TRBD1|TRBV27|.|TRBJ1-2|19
TGTGCCAGCAGTTTTTCCTCGGGCCCGAATGACAGGGGGCTAAAGGGCTACACCTTC
CASSFSSGPNDRGLKGYTF
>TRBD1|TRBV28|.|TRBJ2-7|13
TGTGCCACCGACCGGGACAGCCCCTACGAGCAGTACTTC
CATDRDSPYEQYF
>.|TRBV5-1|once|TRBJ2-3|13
TGCGCCAGCAGCTCGGGGGGCACAGATACGCAGTATTTT
CASSSGGTDTQYF
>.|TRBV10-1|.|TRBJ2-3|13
TGCGCCAGCAGTTTAGCGGCCACAGATACGCAGTATTTT
CASSLAATDTQYF
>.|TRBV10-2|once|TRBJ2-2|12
TGCGCCAGCAGCGCAGGCACCGGGGAGCTGTTTTTT
CASSAGTGELFF
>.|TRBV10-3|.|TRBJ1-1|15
TGTGCCATCAGACCCCCCTCCGGTGGGAACACTGAAGCTTTCTTT
CAIRPPSGGNTEAFF
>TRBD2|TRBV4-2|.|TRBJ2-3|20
TGTGCCAGCAGCCAAGAAGTGGGACTAGCGGGACTTGACGTCCGAGATACGCAGTATTTT
CASSQEVGLAGLDVRDTQYF
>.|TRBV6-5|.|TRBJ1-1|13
TGTGCCAGCAGTAGTAACCCCGGGACTGAAGCTTTCTTT
CASSSNPGTEAFF
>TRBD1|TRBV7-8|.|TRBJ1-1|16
TGTGCCAGCAGCTTTAGGAACCAGGGGGAGGGCACTGAAGCTTTCTTT
CASSFRNQGEGTEAFF
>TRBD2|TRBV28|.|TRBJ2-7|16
TGTGCCAGCGTGGCCCAACTATGGACTAGCGGGATCGAGCAGTACTTC
CASVAQLWTSGIEQYF
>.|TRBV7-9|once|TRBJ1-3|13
TGTGCCAACGAGACGTACTCTGGAAACACCATATATTTT
CANETYSGNTIYF
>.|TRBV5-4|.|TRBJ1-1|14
TGTGCCAGCAGCTCTATTGGGGGGAAGGCCGAAGCTTTCTTT
CASSSIGGKAEAFF
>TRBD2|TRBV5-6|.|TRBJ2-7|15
TGTGCCAGCAGCACCCTCCGGGGGGACTCCTACGAGCAGTACTTC
CASSTLRGDSYEQYF